The entry below describes one TCR beta chain. Which antigen it targets is not known. No qualities accompany the bases; no much larger clone lies one base away. The entry originates in a study of blood T cells in healthy people across ages (dated by TCRdb to the mid-2010s). Some background on the complete study: Template switching captured roughly one uniquely barcoded TCR beta cDNA molecule per two T cells in model experiments. Using deep sequencing normalized with unique cDNA molecular identifiers, the study measured how TCR beta repertoire diversity changes with age. The donors were split into four age groups: young (average around 15 years), middle-aged (more than 35), aged (62) and long-lived (approximately 80). To avoid experimental bias, donors of different ages were distributed randomly across sequencing lanes. Two additional independent replicas of 1 million unique cDNA reads from the same blood draw were analyzed for two donors (one aged 18 to 30 and one aged 80 or older).

Here is what the overall study found, with its caveats: Compared with the aged group, more naive CD4+ T cells, fewer expanded clones and increased TCR diversity were shown by the long-lived group, suggesting age selection. Since profiling was done on bulk unsorted PBMCs, naive and antigen-experienced compartments could not be conclusively compared. The percentage of naive T cells measured by flow cytometry correlated strongly with observed TCR beta diversity. Observed TCR beta diversity per million T cells fell roughly linearly with age, and a significant reduction was already apparent by age roughly 40. Because donor CMV infection status was unknown, age-related changes in expanded clonotypes were potentially confounded. Estimates of total diversity from one million sequenced T cells were regarded as lower bounds and underestimates.

Library generation was performed with 5' RACE. This sample was sequenced with an Illumina HiSeq 2500. A second PCR of about 7 to 12 cycles was run with a J-beta primer mix and a sample-barcoded 5' primer. A template-switch 5' adaptor carrying 12 random nucleotides introduced a unique molecular identifier onto each TCR beta cDNA molecule. At least 2.5 million CDR3-containing paired-end reads were obtained from each sample. All of the RNA was converted into first-strand cDNA using the Mint cDNA synthesis kit, with a TRBC-specific oligonucleotide serving as the primer. All cDNA was treated with uracil-DNA glycosylase and then went through a first 18-cycle PCR with the universal primers M1SS and BC2_uni_R. The authors processed their data as follows. For normalization, 1 million high-quality reads were randomly selected from each sample, with every read carrying a distinct molecular identifier. Instead of being binned into consensus sequences, reads that shared molecular identifiers were thrown out. MiTCR, with a Q25 quality threshold and the strictest error-elimination algorithm, was used for CDR3 identification, clonotype clustering and error correction. A nonparametric unseen species model with Euler transformation was used to estimate a lower bound on total TCR beta diversity. TCRdb applied fastp at Q25 and MiXCR to the public reads, then kept only in-frame beta chains. Each entry merges the rows of one CDR3 protein and shows their most common DNA and genes. The V and J calls were not made by the authors but by TCRdb's processing. This sample holds approximately 670,000 distinct CDR3 sequences; roughly 43% were observed only once. The top ten hold about 30% of the sample.

The donors were some 39 Caucasian individuals from Russia, aged 6 to 90 years, who were systemically healthy. Each donor gave 8 to 10 milliliters of peripheral blood, drawn into EDTA-treated Vacutainer tubes. PBMCs were isolated by Ficoll-Paque density-gradient centrifugation, with at least 6 million obtained per sample. Trizol reagent was used to extract total RNA from PBMCs, with at least 5.5 micrograms per sample. Naive CD45RAhigh/CD27high T cell percentages were measured by flow cytometry on a PBMC aliquot from every donor. From the germline V gene (reference sequence), CDR1 is DFQATT and CDR2 is SNEGSKA. CDR3 length: 14 amino acids, cysteine to phenylalanine. The only DNA kept is the CDR3, 42 bases in frame from the first base. V and J are truncated by 3 bases and 3 bases respectively, leaving an intervening sequence of 9 bases.

The sequence was collected from an elderly man in good health. The rearrangement joined TRBV20-1 to TRBJ1-6, with the identity of the D gene unclear. Sequencing was done on a sample of blood. The DNA reads TGCAGTGCTAGTCAAGAATACTATAATTCACCCCTCCACTTT. This encodes CSASQEYYNSPLHF.